Each of the 4 T cell receptor beta chains below was sequenced from the same sample in a study of beta chain features in type 1 diabetes. The study's findings and limits: All four CD4+ subsets from Type 1 diabetes patients carried moderately but significantly shorter TCRB CDR3s.

As every portion of the isolated RNA was reverse transcribed, the sequencing read expressed TCRB transcripts. Clones were read by immunoSEQ multiplex PCR, and TCRdb kept only the in-frame ones, dropping some. The table lists tens of thousands of clones, about 47% of them singletons, with 2% to 3% in the top ten. These receptors lack a known antigen. Sequencing was done on a sample of Tregs from blood. These receptors were collected from a woman between 35 and 50 years old with type 1 diabetes.

V is TRBV27 and J is TRBJ2-5, with a weak D call TRBD2 (6 bases). Trimming removed 1 base from V and 1 base from J, with 10 bases in between. Germline assignment: CDR1 MNHEY and CDR2 SMNVEV (reference sequence). The CDR3 length is 15 residues. The CDR3 sequence: CASSLWPSVQETQYF. In nucleotides, the CDR3 is TGTGCCAGCAGTTTATGGCCTAGCGTCCAAGAGACCCAGTACTTC.

The chain employs TRBV5-1 and TRBJ2-5; no definite D call. V was cut by 0 bases and J by 1 base, with 7 bases left in between. From germline, CDR1 is SGHRS and CDR2 YFSETQ. This CDR3 comprises 14 residues. The CDR3 protein is CASSLVTVQETQYF. The CDR3 nucleotides are TGCGCCAGCAGCTTGGTTACAGTCCAAGAGACCCAGTACTTC. Complete variable domain (other parts from reference TRBV5-1 and TRBJ2-5): KAGVTQTPRYLIKTRGQQVTLSCSPISGHRSVSWYQQTPGQGLQFLFEYFSETQRNKGNFPGRFSGRQFSNSRSEMNVSTLELGDSALYLCASSLVTVQETQYFGPGTRLLVL.

The chain couples TRBV7-9 to TRBJ1-1; 7 nucleotides agree with TRBD1. The CDR3 covers 15 residues. The V gene's germline CDR1 is SEHNR and CDR2 FQNEAQ (reference sequence). V shed 5 bases, J shed 0 bases, and the junction held 6 bases outside the gene matches. The CDR3 protein is CASSVDRVMNTEAFF. As DNA, the CDR3 is TGTGCCAGCAGCGTAGACAGGGTCATGAACACTGAAGCTTTCTTT.

The table lists this clone with a few counts. The CDR3 region is CASSVQAGHQETQYF. The CDR3 DNA sequence: TGCGCCAGCAGCGTGCAGGCGGGTCACCAAGAGACCCAGTACTTC. The chain carries TRBV5-1 and TRBJ2-5, with D possibly being TRBD2 (5 bases). Trimming pared 4 bases from V and 0 bases from J, leaving 13 bases between. CDR1 is SGHRS and CDR2 is YFSETQ in the germline V gene. The CDR3 is 15 amino acids.